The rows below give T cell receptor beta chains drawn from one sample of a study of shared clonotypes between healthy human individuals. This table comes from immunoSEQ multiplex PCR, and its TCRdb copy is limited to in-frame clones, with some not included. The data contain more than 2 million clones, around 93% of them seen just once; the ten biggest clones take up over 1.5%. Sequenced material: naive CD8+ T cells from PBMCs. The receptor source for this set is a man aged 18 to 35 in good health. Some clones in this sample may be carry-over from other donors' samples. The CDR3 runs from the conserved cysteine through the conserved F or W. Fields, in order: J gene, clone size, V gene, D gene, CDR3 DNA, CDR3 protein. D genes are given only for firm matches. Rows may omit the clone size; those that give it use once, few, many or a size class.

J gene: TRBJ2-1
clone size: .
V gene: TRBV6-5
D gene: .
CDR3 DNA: TGTGCCAGCAGCATAGCGGACCCTTCCTACAATGAGCAGTTCTTC
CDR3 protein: CASSIADPSYNEQFF

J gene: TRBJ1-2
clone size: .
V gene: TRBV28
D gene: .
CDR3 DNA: TGTGCCAGCAGTCCGGGGATGCGTGACTATGGCTACACCTTC
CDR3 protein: CASSPGMRDYGYTF

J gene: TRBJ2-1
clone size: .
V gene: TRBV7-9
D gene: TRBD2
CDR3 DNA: TGTGCCAGGAGGAGCGGGAGGGCCGGGCTGGACCCTTTTAGTGAGCAGTTCTTC
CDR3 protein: CARRSGRAGLDPFSEQFF

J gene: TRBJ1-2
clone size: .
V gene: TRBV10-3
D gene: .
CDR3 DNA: TGTGCCATCAGTGAGTCGGGGGAGGGCTACACCTTC
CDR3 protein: CAISESGEGYTF

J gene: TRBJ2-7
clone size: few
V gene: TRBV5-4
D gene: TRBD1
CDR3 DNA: TGTGCCAGCAGCTCCGGGACAGGGCCCGAGCAGTACTTC
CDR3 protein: CASSSGTGPEQYF

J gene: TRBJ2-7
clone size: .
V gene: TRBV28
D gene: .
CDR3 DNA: TGTGCCAGCAGTTTAGACGATTGGACCCGGGACTCGATGGGATACGAGCAGTACTTC
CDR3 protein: CASSLDDWTRDSMGYEQYF

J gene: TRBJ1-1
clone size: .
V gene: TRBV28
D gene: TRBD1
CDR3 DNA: TGTGCCAGCAGGCCCCGGACGCGAAGGGGGCCTGAAGCTTTCTTT
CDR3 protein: CASRPRTRRGPEAFF

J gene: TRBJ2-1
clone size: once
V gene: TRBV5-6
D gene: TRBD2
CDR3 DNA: TGTGCCAGCAGCCAGTTAGCGGGAGAGAGGGATGAGCAGTTCTTC
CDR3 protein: CASSQLAGERDEQFF

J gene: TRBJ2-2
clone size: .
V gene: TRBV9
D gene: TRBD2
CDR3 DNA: TGTGCCAGCAGCGTAGGGTGGACTCCGGGACTAGCGGGAACCGGGGAGCTGTTTTTT
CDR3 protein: CASSVGWTPGLAGTGELFF

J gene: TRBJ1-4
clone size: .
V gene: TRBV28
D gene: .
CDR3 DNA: TGTGCCAGCAGTGCGGGTCGGGAAAAACTGTTTTTT
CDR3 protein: CASSAGREKLFF

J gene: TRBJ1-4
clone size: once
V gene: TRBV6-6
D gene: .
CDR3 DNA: TGTGCCAGCAGTTACCAGGACATCAATGAAAAACTGTTTTTT
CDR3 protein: CASSYQDINEKLFF

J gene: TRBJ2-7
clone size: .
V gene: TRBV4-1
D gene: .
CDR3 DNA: TGCGCCAGCAGCCAAGTACTTCTCCTGGGCGAGCAGTACTTC
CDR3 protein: CASSQVLLLGEQYF

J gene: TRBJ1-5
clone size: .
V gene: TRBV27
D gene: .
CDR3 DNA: TGTGCCAGCAGTTTACAATATGGGGATAGCAATCAGCCCCAGCATTTT
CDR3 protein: CASSLQYGDSNQPQHF